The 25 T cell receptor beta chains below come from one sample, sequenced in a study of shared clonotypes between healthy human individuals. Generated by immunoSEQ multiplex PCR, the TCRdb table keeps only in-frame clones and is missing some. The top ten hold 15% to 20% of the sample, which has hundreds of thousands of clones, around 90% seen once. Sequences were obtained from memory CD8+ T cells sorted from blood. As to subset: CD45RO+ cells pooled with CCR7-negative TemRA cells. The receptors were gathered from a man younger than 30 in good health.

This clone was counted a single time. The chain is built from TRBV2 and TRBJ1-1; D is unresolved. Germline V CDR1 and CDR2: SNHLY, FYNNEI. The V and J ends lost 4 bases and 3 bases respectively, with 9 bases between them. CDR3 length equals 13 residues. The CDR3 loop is CASSGRRDTEAFF. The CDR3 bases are TGTGCCAGCAGTGGCAGGCGAGACACTGAAGCTTTCTTT. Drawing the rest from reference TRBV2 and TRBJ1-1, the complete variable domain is EPEVTQTPSHQVTQMGQEVILRCVPISNHLYFYWYRQILGQKVEFLVSFYNNEISEKSEIFDDQFSVERPDGSNFTLKIRSTKLEDSAMYFCASSGRRDTEAFFGQGTRLTVV.

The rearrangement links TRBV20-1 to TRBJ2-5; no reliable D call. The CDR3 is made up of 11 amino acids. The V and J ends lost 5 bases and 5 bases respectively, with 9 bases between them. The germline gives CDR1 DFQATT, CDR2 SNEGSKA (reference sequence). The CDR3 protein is CSARYVETQYF. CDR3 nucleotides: TGCAGTGCTCGCTACGTGGAGACCCAGTACTTC.

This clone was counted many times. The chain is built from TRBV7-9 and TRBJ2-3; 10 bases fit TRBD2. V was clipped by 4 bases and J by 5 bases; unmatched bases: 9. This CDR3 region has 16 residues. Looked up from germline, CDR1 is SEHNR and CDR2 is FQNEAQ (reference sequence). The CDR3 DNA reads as TGTGCCAGCAGCTACCTTAGCGGGGGGCTGGTAGATACGCAGTATTTT. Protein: CASSYLSGGLVDTQYF.

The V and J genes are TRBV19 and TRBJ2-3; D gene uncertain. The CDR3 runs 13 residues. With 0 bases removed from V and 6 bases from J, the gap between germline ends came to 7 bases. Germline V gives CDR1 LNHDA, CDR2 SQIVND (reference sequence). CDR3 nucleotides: TGTGCCAGTAGTATAGACTCTGGGGATACGCAGTATTTT. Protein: CASSIDSGDTQYF.

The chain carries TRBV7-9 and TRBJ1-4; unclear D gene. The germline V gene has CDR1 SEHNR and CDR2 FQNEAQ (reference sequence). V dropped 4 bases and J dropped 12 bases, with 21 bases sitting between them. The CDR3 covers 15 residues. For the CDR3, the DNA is TGTGCCAGCAGCTCTTCCCGCGGACGGCAGAATGAACTGTTTTTT. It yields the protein CASSSSRGRQNELFF. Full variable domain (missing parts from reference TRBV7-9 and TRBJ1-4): DTGVSQNPRHKITKRGQNVTFRCDPISEHNRLYWYRQTLGQGPEFLTYFQNEAQLEKSRLLSDRFSAERPKGSFSTLEIQRTEQGDSAMYLCASSSSRGRQNELFFGSGTQLSVL.

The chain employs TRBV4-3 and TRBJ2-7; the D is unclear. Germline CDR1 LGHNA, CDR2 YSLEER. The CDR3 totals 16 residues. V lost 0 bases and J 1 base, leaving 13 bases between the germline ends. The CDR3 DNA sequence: TGCGCCAGCAGCCAAGATCTCTTTGACAAGTCCTACGAGCAGTACTTC. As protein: CASSQDLFDKSYEQYF.

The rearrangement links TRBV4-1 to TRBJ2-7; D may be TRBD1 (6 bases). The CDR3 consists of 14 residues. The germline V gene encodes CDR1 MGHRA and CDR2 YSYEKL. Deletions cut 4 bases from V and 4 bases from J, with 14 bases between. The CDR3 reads CASSPPGHLYEQYF. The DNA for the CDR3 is TGCGCCAGCAGCCCCCCGGGACACCTTTACGAGCAGTACTTC.

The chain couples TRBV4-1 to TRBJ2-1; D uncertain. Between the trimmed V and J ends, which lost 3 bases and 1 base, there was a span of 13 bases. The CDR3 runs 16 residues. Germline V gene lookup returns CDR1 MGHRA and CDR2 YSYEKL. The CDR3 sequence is CASSHRSPGSYNEQFF. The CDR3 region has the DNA TGCGCCAGCAGCCACCGGAGCCCTGGGTCCTACAATGAGCAGTTCTTC.

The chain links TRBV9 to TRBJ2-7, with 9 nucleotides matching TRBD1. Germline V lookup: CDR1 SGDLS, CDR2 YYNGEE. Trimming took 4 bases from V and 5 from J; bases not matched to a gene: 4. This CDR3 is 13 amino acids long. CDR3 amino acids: CASSKQGADEQYF. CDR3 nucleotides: TGTGCCAGCAGCAAACAGGGGGCTGACGAGCAGTACTTC.

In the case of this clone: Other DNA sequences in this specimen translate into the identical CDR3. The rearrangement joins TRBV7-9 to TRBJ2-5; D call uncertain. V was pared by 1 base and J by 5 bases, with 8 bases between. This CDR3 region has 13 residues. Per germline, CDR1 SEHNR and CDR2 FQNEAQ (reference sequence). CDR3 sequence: CASSLEGLETQYF. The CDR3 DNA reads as TGTGCCAGCAGCTTAGAAGGTCTGGAGACCCAGTACTTC.

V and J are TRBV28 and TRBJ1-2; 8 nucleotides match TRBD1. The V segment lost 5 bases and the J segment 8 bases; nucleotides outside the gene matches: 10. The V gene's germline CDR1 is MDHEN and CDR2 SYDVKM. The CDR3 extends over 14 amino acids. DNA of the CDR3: TGTGCCAGCAGTGAAACAGGGGGTATCGTAGGCTACACCTTC. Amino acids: CASSETGGIVGYTF.

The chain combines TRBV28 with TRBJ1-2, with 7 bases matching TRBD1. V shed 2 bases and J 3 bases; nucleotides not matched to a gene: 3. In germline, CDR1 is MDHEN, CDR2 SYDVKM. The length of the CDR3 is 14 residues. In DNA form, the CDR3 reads TGTGCCAGCAGTTTAATAGGGACAGACTATGGCTACACCTTC. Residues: CASSLIGTDYGYTF.

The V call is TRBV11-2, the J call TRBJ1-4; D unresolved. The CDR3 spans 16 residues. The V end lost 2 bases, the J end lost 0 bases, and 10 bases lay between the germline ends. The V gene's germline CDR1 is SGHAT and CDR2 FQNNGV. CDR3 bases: TGTGCCAGCAGCTTAACCTACGGTGCAACTAATGAAAAACTGTTTTTT. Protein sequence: CASSLTYGATNEKLFF.

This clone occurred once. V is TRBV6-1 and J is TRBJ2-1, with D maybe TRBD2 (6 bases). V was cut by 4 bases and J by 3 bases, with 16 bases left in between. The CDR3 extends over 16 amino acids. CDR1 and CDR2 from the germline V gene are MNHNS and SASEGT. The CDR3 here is CASSAKVAVNYNEQFF. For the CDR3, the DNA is TGTGCCAGCAGTGCCAAAGTAGCGGTTAACTACAATGAGCAGTTCTTC.

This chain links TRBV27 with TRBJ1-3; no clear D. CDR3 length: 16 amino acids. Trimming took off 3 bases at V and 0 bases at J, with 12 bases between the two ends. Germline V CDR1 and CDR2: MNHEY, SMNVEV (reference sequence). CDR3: CASSLKPGTSGNTIYF. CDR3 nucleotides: TGTGCCAGCAGTTTGAAACCGGGAACCTCTGGAAACACCATATATTTT.

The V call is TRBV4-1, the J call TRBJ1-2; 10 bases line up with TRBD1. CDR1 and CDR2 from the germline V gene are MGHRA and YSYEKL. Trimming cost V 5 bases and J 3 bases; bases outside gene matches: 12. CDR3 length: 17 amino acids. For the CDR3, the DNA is TGCGCCAGCAGCTCAACAACCGGGACAGGGGTTTACTATGGCTACACCTTC. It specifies CASSSTTGTGVYYGYTF.

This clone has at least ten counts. This CDR3 reads CASSPGTAFEQYF. CDR3 bases: TGTGCCAGCAGTCCAGGGACCGCTTTCGAGCAGTACTTC. The chain uses TRBV11-2 and TRBJ2-7; D could derive from TRBD1 or TRBD2 (5 bases each). With 6 bases removed from V and 6 bases from J, the gap between germline ends came to 15 bases. The germline V gene has CDR1 SGHAT and CDR2 FQNNGV. The CDR3 has 13 residues.

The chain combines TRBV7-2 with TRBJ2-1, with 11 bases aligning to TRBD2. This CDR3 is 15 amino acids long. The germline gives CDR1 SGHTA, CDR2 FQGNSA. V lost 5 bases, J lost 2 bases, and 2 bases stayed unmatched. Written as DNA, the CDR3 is TGTGCCAGCAGCACTAGCGGGGGAACCTACAATGAGCAGTTCTTC. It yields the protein CASSTSGGTYNEQFF.

CDR3 coding DNA: TGCGCCAGCAGCCAATTAACGGGGAACACCGGGGAGCTGTTTTTT. It is translated as CASSQLTGNTGELFF. J is TRBJ2-2 and V is TRBV4-1; D unresolved. V was clipped by 2 bases and J by 1 base, with 8 bases between them. This CDR3 spans 15 amino acids. The germline V gene encodes CDR1 MGHRA and CDR2 YSYEKL.

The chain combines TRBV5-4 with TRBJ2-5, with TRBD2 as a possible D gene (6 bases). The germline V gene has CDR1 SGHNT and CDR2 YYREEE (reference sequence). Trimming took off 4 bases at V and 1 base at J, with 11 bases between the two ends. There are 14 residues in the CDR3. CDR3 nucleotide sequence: TGTGCCAGCAGCCAAGGAGGGGTCCAAGAGACCCAGTACTTC. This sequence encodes CASSQGGVQETQYF.

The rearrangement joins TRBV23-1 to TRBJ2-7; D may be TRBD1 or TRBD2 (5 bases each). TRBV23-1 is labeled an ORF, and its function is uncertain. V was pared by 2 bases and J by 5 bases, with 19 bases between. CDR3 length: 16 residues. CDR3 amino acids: CASSQTTGTVPDEQYF. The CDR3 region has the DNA TGCGCCAGCAGTCAAACTACTGGGACCGTTCCCGACGAGCAGTACTTC.

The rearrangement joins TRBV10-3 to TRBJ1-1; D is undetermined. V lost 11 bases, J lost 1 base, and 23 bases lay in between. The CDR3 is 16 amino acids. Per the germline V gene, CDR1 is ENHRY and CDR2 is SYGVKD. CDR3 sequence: CASLEGWLGSNTEAFF. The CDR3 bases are TGTGCCTCACTGGAGGGCTGGCTAGGGTCGAACACTGAAGCTTTCTTT.

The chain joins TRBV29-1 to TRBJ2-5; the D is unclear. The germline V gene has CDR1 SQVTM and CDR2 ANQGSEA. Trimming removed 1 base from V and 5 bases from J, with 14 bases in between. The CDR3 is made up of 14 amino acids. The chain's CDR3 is CSVEAFPTVETQYF. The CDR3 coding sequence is TGCAGCGTTGAAGCCTTCCCGACGGTGGAGACCCAGTACTTC.

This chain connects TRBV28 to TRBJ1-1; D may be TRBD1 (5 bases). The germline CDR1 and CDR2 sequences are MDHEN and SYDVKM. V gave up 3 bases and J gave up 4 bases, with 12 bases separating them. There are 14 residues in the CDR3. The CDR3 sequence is CASSFRGEGTEAFF. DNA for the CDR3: TGTGCCAGCAGTTTTCGGGGGGAAGGCACTGAAGCTTTCTTT.

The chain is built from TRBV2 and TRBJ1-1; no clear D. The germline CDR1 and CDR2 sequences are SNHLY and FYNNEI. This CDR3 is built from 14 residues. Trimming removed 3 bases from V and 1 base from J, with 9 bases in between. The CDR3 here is CASSDPYRNTEAFF. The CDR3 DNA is TGTGCCAGCAGTGACCCATATCGGAACACTGAAGCTTTCTTT.